These 9 T cell receptor beta chains were sequenced from one sample in a study of lymphopenia after photon versus proton radiotherapy. Only in-frame clones appear in the TCRdb table, and some are missing; sequencing was by immunoSEQ multiplex PCR. The table lists tens of thousands of clones, around 83% of them singletons. The specimen comprised peripheral blood, sampled from a patient treated with photon-based radiotherapy. These receptors all stem from a man aged 50-60 years with gastric cancer.

This chain joins TRBV7-9 and TRBJ2-1; 10 nucleotides agree with TRBD2. V shed 5 bases, J shed 6 bases, and the junction held 7 bases outside the gene matches. Germline loops: CDR1 SEHNR, CDR2 FQNEAQ (reference sequence). This CDR3 region has 15 residues. In DNA, the CDR3 is TGTGCCAGCAGCCCCCCCCCTAGCGGGAGCAATGAGCAGTTCTTC. Encoded protein: CASSPPPSGSNEQFF.

This chain uses TRBV6-5 with TRBJ1-1; D unclear. Germline CDR1 and CDR2: MNHEY and SVGAGI. CDR3 length: 13 amino acids. The V end lost 4 bases, the J end lost 1 base, and 7 bases lay between the germline ends. CDR3 protein: CASSSTKNTEAFF. DNA of the CDR3: TGTGCCAGCAGTTCGACGAAGAACACTGAAGCTTTCTTT.

This chain connects TRBV11-2 to TRBJ2-3; D might be TRBD2 (6 bases). The CDR3 length is 15 residues. CDR1 and CDR2 from the germline V gene are SGHAT and FQNNGV. Trimming cost V 0 bases and J 0 bases, with 7 bases left between them. In nucleotides, the CDR3 is TGTGCCAGCAGCTTAGATGGGACTAGCACAGATACGCAGTATTTT. Translating it yields CASSLDGTSTDTQYF.

The gene calls are TRBV9 and TRBJ2-2, with TRBD1 matching over 8 bases. This CDR3 is 15 amino acids long. Germline V CDR1 and CDR2: SGDLS, YYNGEE. Unmatched junction bases numbered 7, after V lost 2 bases and J lost 7 bases. The CDR3 sequence: CASSVRTGQVGELFF. Here the CDR3 DNA reads TGTGCCAGCAGCGTTAGGACAGGGCAGGTCGGGGAGCTGTTTTTT.

The chain recombines TRBV5-6 with TRBJ2-7; D unresolved. V lost 3 bases, J lost 0 bases, and 13 bases lay in between. The CDR3 has 15 amino acids. The germline gives CDR1 SGHDT, CDR2 YYEEEE. CDR3 amino acids: CASSSYERSSYEQYF. The CDR3, as DNA: TGTGCCAGCAGCTCGTACGAGCGCAGCTCCTACGAGCAGTACTTC.

This clone has only one observation. J is TRBJ2-3 and V is TRBV10-1; possibly TRBD1 for D (6 bases). V was pared by 8 bases and J by 5 bases, with 17 bases between. The CDR3 is made up of 14 amino acids. Germline loops: CDR1 WNHNN, CDR2 SYGVQD (reference sequence). The CDR3 DNA follows: TGCGCCAGCGGGGAGAGGGGGAAAGAAGATACGCAGTATTTT. It yields the protein CASGERGKEDTQYF.

The rearrangement joins TRBV21-1 to TRBJ2-1; the table's D call, TRBD2, was not checked against the DNA. TRBV21-1 has pseudogene status. The CDR3 totals 13 residues. CDR3 amino acids: CASPLATDNEQFF. CDR3 bases: TGTGCCAGTCCTCTAGCAACCGACAATGAGCAGTTCTTC.

This chain connects TRBV11-2 to TRBJ2-6; a weak D match, TRBD2 (5 bases). Trimming shortened V by 5 bases and J by 1 base, and 6 bases separated the two germline ends. The germline V gene encodes CDR1 SGHAT and CDR2 FQNNGV. The CDR3 totals 14 residues. The CDR3 nucleotides read TGTGCCAGCAGCGAGCGGTCTGGGGCCAACGTCCTGACTTTC. Translation gives CASSERSGANVLTF.

V and J are TRBV18 and TRBJ2-3, with 9 nucleotides matching TRBD2. The V gene end was trimmed by 1 base and the J gene end by 5 bases; junction bases not matched to a gene: 4. CDR1 and CDR2 (germline): KGHSH, LQKENI. The CDR3 sequence is 15 residues long. Written as DNA, the CDR3 is TGTGCCAGCTCACCACGAGTAGCGGGAGAAGATACGCAGTATTTT. Protein sequence: CASSPRVAGEDTQYF.